Listed below are T cell receptor beta chains from one sample, sequenced in a study of cytotoxic CD8 clonotypes in ibrutinib-treated CLL. Sequencing used immunoSEQ multiplex PCR; TCRdb keeps in-frame clones, though not all of them. The profile shows roughly 330,000 clones, around 66% of them singletons. Sequenced here: PBMCs, sampled after 36 months of ibrutinib treatment. The receptors stem from a human donor with chronic lymphocytic leukemia. Both conserved end residues are part of each CDR3. Each record gives: J gene, D gene, clone size, V gene, CDR3 DNA, CDR3 protein. D genes are given only for firm matches. For some rows the clone size is stated as once, few or many, or as a class when expanded; others skip it.

j_gene: TRBJ2-2; d_gene: .; abundance: .; v_gene: TRBV4-1; CDR3nt: TGCGCCAGCAGCCAAGAAGTCCTGAACACCGGGGAGCTGTTTTTT; CDR3aa: CASSQEVLNTGELFF
j_gene: TRBJ1-1; d_gene: .; abundance: .; v_gene: TRBV18; CDR3nt: TGTGCCAGCTCACCTCTCGGTTCGGGCACTGAAGCTTTCTTT; CDR3aa: CASSPLGSGTEAFF
j_gene: TRBJ2-2; d_gene: TRBD2; abundance: .; v_gene: TRBV7-3; CDR3nt: TGTGCCAGCAGCTTGCTAGCGGCCGGGGAGCTGTTTTTT; CDR3aa: CASSLLAAGELFF
j_gene: TRBJ1-4; d_gene: .; abundance: .; v_gene: TRBV6-1; CDR3nt: TGTGCCAGCAGTAAACAGGGTGGTGAAAAACTGTTTTTT; CDR3aa: CASSKQGGEKLFF
j_gene: TRBJ1-1; d_gene: .; abundance: .; v_gene: TRBV11-3; CDR3nt: TGTGCCAGCAGCCGAGAGGATGGCGTAGCTTTCTTT; CDR3aa: CASSREDGVAFF
j_gene: TRBJ2-7; d_gene: .; abundance: .; v_gene: TRBV6-5; CDR3nt: TGTGCCAGCAGTTTAAAAGACGAGCAGTACTTC; CDR3aa: CASSLKDEQYF
j_gene: TRBJ2-7; d_gene: .; abundance: .; v_gene: TRBV7-2; CDR3nt: TGTGCCAGCAGCTTAGCCGGGTGGTACGAGCAGTACTTC; CDR3aa: CASSLAGWYEQYF
j_gene: TRBJ2-5; d_gene: .; abundance: .; v_gene: TRBV5-6; CDR3nt: TGTGCCAGCAGCTTGCAGTCTAAAGAGACCCAGTACTTC; CDR3aa: CASSLQSKETQYF
j_gene: TRBJ2-6; d_gene: .; abundance: .; v_gene: TRBV19; CDR3nt: TGTGCCAGTAGAAGGGCCGGGTCTGGGGCCAACGTCCTGACTTTC; CDR3aa: CASRRAGSGANVLTF
j_gene: TRBJ2-7; d_gene: .; abundance: .; v_gene: TRBV20-1; CDR3nt: TGCAGTGCTAGATTACCGGACGAGCAGTACTTC; CDR3aa: CSARLPDEQYF
j_gene: TRBJ2-1; d_gene: TRBD2; abundance: .; v_gene: TRBV6-5; CDR3nt: TGTGCCAGCAGTTACTCGGGTCTAGCGGGAGTAAGTGAGCAGTTCTTC; CDR3aa: CASSYSGLAGVSEQFF
j_gene: TRBJ2-7; d_gene: .; abundance: .; v_gene: TRBV4-3; CDR3nt: TGCGCCAGCGCCCGACTAGTGACGGGGTACGAGCAGTACTTC; CDR3aa: CASARLVTGYEQYF
j_gene: TRBJ2-7; d_gene: .; abundance: once; v_gene: TRBV5-1; CDR3nt: TGCGCCAGCAGCTTGGATGGCGAGCAGTACTTC; CDR3aa: CASSLDGEQYF
j_gene: TRBJ2-7; d_gene: .; abundance: .; v_gene: TRBV15; CDR3nt: TGTGCCACCAGCAGAGATCAACCGGGAGCGGCAGGCGAGCAGTACTTC; CDR3aa: CATSRDQPGAAGEQYF
j_gene: TRBJ2-2; d_gene: TRBD1; abundance: once; v_gene: TRBV9; CDR3nt: TGTGCCAGCAGCCCCCCGGACAGGGGGTCCACCGGGGAGCTGTTTTTT; CDR3aa: CASSPPDRGSTGELFF
j_gene: TRBJ2-3; d_gene: .; abundance: .; v_gene: TRBV18; CDR3nt: TGTGCCAGCTCACTTAATCCAGGGGATACGCAGTATTTT; CDR3aa: CASSLNPGDTQYF
j_gene: TRBJ1-2; d_gene: .; abundance: .; v_gene: TRBV15; CDR3nt: TGTGCCACCAGCAGAGATGTCAGCTATGGCTACACCTTC; CDR3aa: CATSRDVSYGYTF
j_gene: TRBJ1-2; d_gene: TRBD1; abundance: few; v_gene: TRBV5-1; CDR3nt: TGCGCCAGCAGCCTACTAGGACAGGGCTTAAACTATGGCTACACCTTC; CDR3aa: CASSLLGQGLNYGYTF
j_gene: TRBJ2-5; d_gene: .; abundance: .; v_gene: TRBV7-3; CDR3nt: TGTGCCAGCAGCTTAGGGACCGGACGGCAAGAGACCCAGTACTTC; CDR3aa: CASSLGTGRQETQYF
j_gene: TRBJ2-4; d_gene: TRBD1; abundance: .; v_gene: TRBV9; CDR3nt: TGTGCCAGCAGCCCCGGGACAGTCAAAAACATTCAGTACTTC; CDR3aa: CASSPGTVKNIQYF
j_gene: TRBJ2-7; d_gene: .; abundance: .; v_gene: TRBV4-1; CDR3nt: TGCGCCAGCAGCCAAAGGACAGTCTCCTACGAGCAGTACTTC; CDR3aa: CASSQRTVSYEQYF
j_gene: TRBJ2-6; d_gene: TRBD2; abundance: .; v_gene: TRBV19; CDR3nt: TGTGCCAGTAGTATAACTAGCGGGAGCTTTGGGGCCAACGTCCTGACTTTC; CDR3aa: CASSITSGSFGANVLTF
j_gene: TRBJ1-1; d_gene: .; abundance: .; v_gene: TRBV29-1; CDR3nt: TGCAGCGTGGCCGGGACGGGCGCCCCCCGAGCGACTGAAGCTTTCTTT; CDR3aa: CSVAGTGAPRATEAFF
j_gene: TRBJ2-1; d_gene: TRBD2; abundance: .; v_gene: TRBV28; CDR3nt: TGTGCCAGCAGCCGTAGCGGGAGGACATCCTACAATGAGCAGTTCTTC; CDR3aa: CASSRSGRTSYNEQFF
j_gene: TRBJ2-7; d_gene: .; abundance: .; v_gene: TRBV11-2; CDR3nt: TGTGCCAGCAGCCGGACAGCCTCGTACGAGCAGTACTTC; CDR3aa: CASSRTASYEQYF